These 15 T cell receptor beta chains originate from one sample sequenced in a study of HIV-infected children after antiretroviral therapy interruption. RNA-based 3' RACE libraries used unique molecular identifiers. MiXCR was run by TCRdb on the 3' RACE reads, yielding one entry per CDR3 protein. Here the sample spans over 15,000 distinct CDR3 sequences, about 3.4% being singletons. Treatment denoted: PENTA 11 planned treatment interruption arm or continuous ART arm. The sequencing here drew on CD45RA+ CD4+ T cells from PBMCs, taken from a donor given antiretroviral therapy, either interrupted or continuous. Documented subset: naive CD4+ CD45RA+ CD45RO- T cells. The receptors derive from a child aged 2 to 17 with HIV.

Sample share makes this clonotype medium-sized (0.01 to 0.1%). The J gene is TRBJ2-7, the V gene TRBV3-1; D is uncertain. This CDR3 comprises 15 residues. Germline loops: CDR1 LGHDT, CDR2 YNNKEL (reference sequence). V shed 4 bases and J shed 3 bases, with 16 bases lying between them. The chain's CDR3 is CASSPSRPQLYEQYF. In DNA form, the CDR3 reads TGTGCCAGCAGCCCATCTCGTCCGCAACTCTACGAGCAGTACTTC.

In this sample, this clonotype turned up many times. The V call is TRBV27, the J call TRBJ2-7; a weak D match, TRBD1 (5 bases). In germline, CDR1 is MNHEY, CDR2 SMNVEV (reference sequence). This CDR3 has 14 amino acids. The V end was cut by 8 bases, the J end by 6 bases, with 20 bases between. The CDR3 region is CASSRARTRGEQYF. The CDR3 bases are TGTGCCAGCTCTCGGGCTAGGACAAGGGGCGAGCAGTACTTC.

Ten or more counts support this clonotype. The rearrangement uses TRBV5-5 and TRBJ2-5; D remains unclear. V was cut by 0 bases and J by 2 bases, with 5 bases left in between. The CDR3 loop spans 13 amino acids. Germline values: CDR1 SGHKS, CDR2 YYEKEE (reference sequence). The DNA of the CDR3 is TGTGCCAGCAGCTTGGTTCCTCAAGAGACCCAGTACTTC. It is translated as CASSLVPQETQYF.

This clonotype is labeled as medium-sized. The J gene is TRBJ2-3, the V gene TRBV11-2, with unresolved D. This CDR3 is 14 amino acids long. The germline V and J ends were trimmed by 0 bases and 5 bases, with 9 bases remaining between them. Germline loops: CDR1 SGHAT, CDR2 FQNNGV. CDR3 region: CASSLDRQVDTQYF. In DNA form, the CDR3 reads TGTGCCAGCAGCTTAGATCGTCAGGTAGATACGCAGTATTTT.

By proportion, this clonotype is medium-sized. The J gene is TRBJ2-3, the V gene TRBV5-1; TRBD2 matches 10 bases. The CDR3 is 18 residues long. The germline V gene has CDR1 SGHRS and CDR2 YFSETQ. V was clipped by 1 base and J by 6 bases; unmatched bases: 14. CDR3 sequence reads: CASSLTLLAGRSGDTQYF. Written as DNA, the CDR3 is TGCGCCAGCAGCTTGACCCTACTAGCGGGGAGGTCGGGCGATACGCAGTATTTT.

This clonotype was picked up many times. V gene TRBV12-3 or TRBV12-4 combines with J gene TRBJ1-5; D not certain. V gave up 4 bases and J gave up 2 bases, with 6 bases separating them. The length of the CDR3 is 13 residues. For the CDR3, the DNA is TGTGCCAGCAGTTCAGCAGGCAATCAGCCCCAGCATTTT. Its protein product is CASSSAGNQPQHF.

This clonotype was detected many times. This chain joins TRBV5-6 and TRBJ2-7; D is undetermined. CDR3 length: 13 amino acids. Trimming cost V 2 bases and J 3 bases, with 9 bases left between them. The V gene's germline CDR1 is SGHDT and CDR2 YYEEEE. DNA of the CDR3: TGTGCCAGCAGCTTCTTTGACCTCTACGAGCAGTACTTC. Encoded protein: CASSFFDLYEQYF. The full variable domain, its missing parts supplied by reference TRBV5-6 and TRBJ2-7, is DAGVTQSPTHLIKTRGQQVTLRCSPKSGHDTVSWYQQALGQGPQFIFQYYEEEERQRGNFPDRFSGHQFPNYSSELNVNALLLGDSALYLCASSFFDLYEQYFGPGTRLTVT.

This clonotype showed up many times. The J gene is TRBJ2-6, the V gene TRBV5-1, with unresolved D. V lost 4 bases and J lost 0, with 11 bases in between. Germline CDR1 reads SGHRS; CDR2 reads YFSETQ. This CDR3 contains 16 residues. The CDR3 DNA is TGCGCCAGCAGCCAGAGCATGGGCTCTGGGGCCAACGTCCTGACTTTC. It translates to CASSQSMGSGANVLTF.

The sample holds many counts of this clonotype. The junction departs from the called germline gene at one end, perhaps through a read error. This chain links TRBV19 with TRBJ2-1, with TRBD2 identical over 9 bases. The CDR3 covers 14 residues. CDR1 is LNHDA and CDR2 is SQIVND in the germline V gene (reference sequence). CDR3 amino acids: CASSIAGAGAEQFF. CDR3 sequence (DNA): TGTGCCAGCAGTATAGCGGGGGCCGGTGCTGAGCAGTTCTTC.

This clonotype was picked up a small number of times. A read error may explain this, as a much larger clone is one base away. This chain uses TRBV4-1 with TRBJ2-4, with D perhaps matching TRBD1 or TRBD2 (5 bases each). Germline CDR1 and CDR2: MGHRA and YSYEKL. V shed 0 bases and J shed 6 bases, with 9 bases lying between them. The CDR3 totals 14 residues. The CDR3 reads CASSQEGVGNIQYF. The CDR3 nucleotides are TGCGCCAGCAGCCAAGAGGGGGTCGGAAACATTCAGTACTTC.

V is TRBV20-1 and J is TRBJ1-1; D uncertain. CDR3 length: 13 residues. V shed 3 bases and J shed 1 base, with 9 bases lying between them. Germline CDR1 DFQATT, CDR2 SNEGSKA (reference sequence). In DNA, the CDR3 is TGCAGTGCTAGTGGGAGGCGGAACACTGAAGCTTTCTTT. This gives the protein CSASGRRNTEAFF.

This clonotype qualifies as medium-sized. J is TRBJ1-1 and V is TRBV12-3 or TRBV12-4, with no clear D. This CDR3 is built from 13 residues. The germline V and J ends were trimmed by 5 bases and 4 bases, with 11 bases remaining between them. In nucleotides, the CDR3 is TGTGCCAGCAGTAGTGGGGAGGGCACTGAAGCTTTCTTT. This sequence encodes CASSSGEGTEAFF.

By its share, this clonotype is medium-sized. The chain carries TRBV5-1 and TRBJ2-1, with 11 nucleotides matching TRBD2. This CDR3 is 20 amino acids long. V lost 0 bases to trimming and J lost 5 bases; unmatched junction nucleotides: 16. Per the germline V gene, CDR1 is SGHRS and CDR2 is YFSETQ. The CDR3 sequence is CASSLDGTTPGTSGDNEQFF. CDR3 coding DNA: TGCGCCAGCAGCTTGGACGGGACAACCCCCGGGACTAGCGGTGACAATGAGCAGTTCTTC.

This clonotype was counted ten times or more. The V and J genes are TRBV19 and TRBJ1-5; 7 nucleotides match TRBD1. The CDR3 runs 14 residues. V lost 2 bases to trimming and J lost 4 bases; unmatched junction nucleotides: 2. The germline V gene has CDR1 LNHDA and CDR2 SQIVND (reference sequence). The CDR3 DNA reads as TGTGCCAGTAGTATATTACAGGGGAATCAGCCCCAGCATTTT. Translated: CASSILQGNQPQHF. The full variable domain, with the rest looked up from reference TRBV19 and TRBJ1-5, is DGGITQSPKYLFRKEGQNVTLSCEQNLNHDAMYWYRQDPGQGLRLIYYSQIVNDFQKGDIAEGYSVSREKKESFPLTVTSAQKNPTAFYLCASSILQGNQPQHFGDGTRLSIL.

CDR3 coding DNA: TGCAGCGTTTCAAACGGACAGGGATCCTACAATGAGCAGTTCTTC. Its protein is CSVSNGQGSYNEQFF. The chain joins TRBV29-1 to TRBJ2-1; 8 nucleotides agree with TRBD1. J lost 1 base, V lost 5 bases, and 7 bases had no gene match. The CDR3 contains 15 residues. Germline values: CDR1 SQVTM, CDR2 ANQGSEA.